This T cell receptor beta chain was documented in a study of T cell repertoires in cytomegalovirus infection. Looking at the study overall: Peptides in the study included HLA-C-restricted and HLA-B-restricted CMV epitopes. CMV infection plus the matching HLA type was flagged by public TCR beta signatures.

Findings and limits, study-wide: Ex vivo responses were dominated by HLA-C-restricted CMV-specific TCR beta clonotypes. Accumulated public TCR beta family frequency recognized individuals carrying CMV together with the relevant HLA.

Remarks on this clonotype: The antigen remains unidentified.

TCRdb re-derived calls from the reads in MiXCR, one entry per CDR3 protein. The data contain 110,000 to 150,000 distinct CDR3 sequences, more than 30% of them singletons. This receptor was taken from a human donor in good health (CMV status not recorded). Some clones in this sample may be carry-over from other donors' samples. The sequenced sample was CD8+ T cells from cultured PBMCs, obtained from culture after CMV antigen stimulation.

CDR3 sequence reads: CAFQGSRSGYTF. The DNA of the CDR3 is TGTGCCTTCCAGGGGTCGCGGTCTGGCTACACCTTC. The chain combines TRBV2 with TRBJ1-2; TRBD1 might be the D (6 bases). Germline assignment: CDR1 SNHLY and CDR2 FYNNEI. V shed 11 bases and J shed 7 bases, with 17 bases lying between them. The CDR3 is made up of 12 amino acids.